Listed below are T cell receptor beta chains from one sample, sequenced in a study of post-analysis software for immune sequencing data. TCRdb reprocessed the PCR reads via MiXCR and lists one record per CDR3 protein. The sample has roughly 800,000 distinct CDR3 sequences; roughly half are singletons. Source material: blood. The origin of the receptors is a girl between 5 and 17 years old with multiple sclerosis. CDR3s include the opening cysteine and the closing phenylalanine or tryptophan. Fields, in order: D gene, J gene, V gene, clone size, CDR3 protein, CDR3 DNA. A D gene is named only where the DNA matches it firmly. Only part of the rows carry a size: once, few, many, or a class if the clone is expanded.

NA,TRBJ1-2,TRBV20-1,NA,CSATSLTGGANYGYTF,TGCAGTGCCACTTCCCTCACAGGTGGAGCTAACTATGGCTACACCTTC
NA,TRBJ2-7,TRBV7-9,NA,CASSSLQGGNEQYF,TGTGCCAGCAGCTCGCTCCAAGGGGGAAACGAGCAGTACTTC
NA,TRBJ2-5,TRBV5-1,NA,CASSLVSQGGSLKQYF,TGCGCCAGCAGCTTGGTATCCCAGGGGGGCTCCCTCAAGCAGTACTTC
NA,TRBJ1-6,TRBV10-3,NA,CAISDGLNSPLHF,TGTGCCATCAGTGACGGGCTCAATTCACCCCTCCACTTT
NA,TRBJ2-5,TRBV5-1,NA,CASSLQHTRETQYF,TGCGCCAGCAGCCTACAACACACTCGAGAGACCCAGTACTTC
TRBD1,TRBJ2-4,TRBV7-2,NA,CASSLWDRLTLAKNIQYF,TGTGCCAGCAGCTTATGGGACAGGTTAACACTAGCCAAAAACATTCAGTACTTC
NA,TRBJ1-2,TRBV6-2/TRBV6-3,NA,CASSYQEYGYTF,TGTGCCAGCAGTTACCAGGAATACGGCTACACCTTC
NA,TRBJ1-6,TRBV12-3/TRBV12-4,once,CASSWRDGDSPLHF,TGTGCCAGCAGCTGGAGGGACGGTGATTCACCCCTCCACTTT
NA,TRBJ1-2,TRBV6-4,few,CASTTSGSSYTF,TGTGCCAGCACGACATCAGGGTCCAGCTACACCTTC
NA,TRBJ2-3,TRBV10-3,NA,CAITGADTQYF,TGTGCCATCACAGGGGCGGATACGCAGTATTTT
TRBD2,TRBJ2-7,TRBV24-1,NA,CATSVAGGLEQYF,TGTGCCACCAGTGTTGCGGGGGGCCTCGAGCAGTACTTC
NA,TRBJ2-4,TRBV7-8,NA,CASSILRGGLAKNIQYF,TGTGCCAGCAGCATCTTGAGGGGTGGGCTAGCCAAAAACATTCAGTACTTC
NA,TRBJ2-5,TRBV20-1,NA,CSARIPGQETQYF,TGCAGTGCTAGGATTCCGGGACAAGAGACCCAGTACTTC
NA,TRBJ2-6,TRBV10-3,few,CAINGGAVSGANVLTF,TGTGCCATCAATGGAGGGGCCGTCTCTGGGGCCAACGTCCTGACTTTC
TRBD2,TRBJ2-7,TRBV5-1,NA,CASSTPLAGGVYEQYF,TGCGCCAGCAGCACTCCCCTAGCGGGAGGGGTCTACGAGCAGTACTTC
TRBD1,TRBJ2-3,TRBV7-9,NA,CASSLLGTGQDTQYF,TGTGCCAGCAGCTTACTGGGGACAGGGCAAGATACGCAGTATTTT
TRBD1,TRBJ2-3,TRBV29-1,NA,CSVATGVTDTQYF,TGCAGCGTTGCCACAGGGGTAACAGATACGCAGTATTTT
NA,TRBJ2-7,TRBV13,NA,CASSPGRQPTYEQYF,TGTGCCAGCAGCCCAGGACGGCAGCCCACCTACGAGCAGTACTTC
NA,TRBJ1-2,TRBV6-6,NA,CASIRQGPHGYTF,TGTGCCAGCATTCGCCAGGGGCCTCATGGCTACACCTTC
NA,TRBJ2-3,TRBV12-3/TRBV12-4,NA,CASSWRDRISTDTQYF,TGTGCCAGCAGTTGGCGGGACAGAATATCCACAGATACGCAGTATTTT
NA,TRBJ2-3,TRBV7-3,NA,CASSLRALGRVSTDTQYF,TGTGCCAGCAGCTTAAGGGCGCTGGGTCGGGTCAGCACAGATACGCAGTATTTT
TRBD1,TRBJ2-7,TRBV6-6,NA,CASGTGAGGKDEQYF,TGTGCCAGCGGCACAGGGGCAGGGGGTAAGGACGAGCAGTACTTC
NA,TRBJ1-2,TRBV7-2,many,CASSPLGAGRDYGYTF,TGTGCCAGCAGCCCCTTGGGGGCAGGGCGGGACTATGGCTACACCTTC
NA,TRBJ2-2,TRBV7-3,NA,CASSLTMNTGELFF,TGTGCCAGCAGCTTAACGATGAACACCGGGGAGCTGTTTTTT
TRBD1,TRBJ1-4,TRBV9,NA,CASSAQGASNEKLFF,TGTGCCAGCAGCGCGCAGGGGGCGTCTAATGAAAAACTGTTTTTT
NA,TRBJ2-1,TRBV5-1,NA,CASSLVSRVEQFF,TGCGCCAGCAGCTTGGTGAGTAGGGTGGAACAGTTCTTC
TRBD2,TRBJ2-7,TRBV10-3,NA,CAIRERGGSYEQYF,TGTGCCATCAGGGAGCGGGGGGGGTCCTACGAGCAGTACTTC
NA,TRBJ2-7,TRBV9,NA,CASSVSVRDAGEQYF,TGTGCCAGCAGCGTCTCGGTGCGGGATGCGGGCGAGCAGTACTTC
NA,TRBJ1-1,TRBV29-1,NA,CSVAMLLNTEAFF,TGCAGCGTTGCGATGCTATTGAACACTGAAGCTTTCTTT
NA,TRBJ2-7,TRBV10-3,NA,CAIGQAWEQYF,TGTGCCATCGGGCAGGCCTGGGAGCAGTACTTC
TRBD1,TRBJ2-1,TRBV20-1,few,CSARDPRTGNEQFF,TGCAGTGCTAGAGATCCCCGGACAGGGAATGAGCAGTTCTTC
TRBD1,TRBJ1-2,TRBV7-3,NA,CASSPNRGSGYTF,TGTGCCAGCAGCCCCAACAGGGGCTCAGGCTACACCTTC
TRBD1,TRBJ2-5,TRBV29-1,NA,CSVEGQGARTQYF,TGCAGCGTCGAGGGACAGGGGGCGAGGACCCAGTACTTC
TRBD1,TRBJ1-1,TRBV5-5,few,CASSLGGWNTEAFF,TGTGCCAGCAGCTTAGGGGGCTGGAACACTGAAGCTTTCTTT
NA,TRBJ2-7,TRBV15,NA,CATSRKGSYEQYF,TGTGCCACCAGCAGGAAGGGCTCCTACGAGCAGTACTTC
TRBD1,TRBJ2-7,TRBV20-1,few,CSANGQGAIEQYF,TGCAGTGCTAACGGACAGGGGGCGATCGAGCAGTACTTC
NA,TRBJ2-1,TRBV2,NA,CASSELASSSSYNEQFF,TGTGCCAGCAGTGAATTGGCTAGCTCTAGCTCCTACAATGAGCAGTTCTTC
NA,TRBJ2-7,TRBV20-1,NA,CSAGRDISYEQYF,TGCAGTGCTGGCCGGGACATCTCCTATGAGCAGTACTTC
NA,TRBJ2-7,TRBV12-3/TRBV12-4,NA,CASRYRTGTPSYEQYF,TGTGCCAGCAGGTATAGAACCGGGACACCATCCTACGAGCAGTACTTC
NA,TRBJ2-3,TRBV5-1,NA,CASSLQGRSTDTQYF,TGCGCCAGCAGCCTACAGGGCCGTTCCACAGATACGCAGTATTTT
TRBD2,TRBJ2-3,TRBV12-3/TRBV12-4,NA,CANSLGLTSGRTDTQYF,TGTGCCAACAGTTTAGGCCTTACTAGCGGTCGCACAGATACGCAGTATTTT
NA,TRBJ1-2,TRBV5-1,NA,CASSLRGSGNYGYTF,TGCGCCAGCAGCTTGAGGGGTTCGGGCAACTATGGCTACACCTTC
TRBD2,TRBJ2-5,TRBV29-1,NA,CSVEPPGRAETQYF,TGCAGCGTTGAACCACCCGGGAGGGCGGAGACCCAGTACTTC
TRBD2,TRBJ2-3,TRBV20-1,once,CSARDPVLAGAYTQYF,TGCAGTGCTAGAGATCCCGTCCTAGCGGGAGCGTATACGCAGTATTTT
NA,TRBJ1-1,TRBV20-1,NA,CSARKMNTEAFF,TGCAGTGCTAGAAAAATGAACACTGAAGCTTTCTTT
NA,TRBJ1-1,TRBV3-1,NA,CASSQAWLGGTEAFF,TGTGCCAGCAGCCAAGCCTGGTTGGGGGGCACTGAAGCTTTCTTT
TRBD2,TRBJ2-7,TRBV14,NA,CASSQVVAGVVYEQYF,TGTGCCAGCAGCCAAGTAGTAGCGGGAGTCGTCTACGAGCAGTACTTC
NA,TRBJ2-5,TRBV12-5,NA,CARANYPPETQYF,TGTGCTAGGGCCAACTACCCCCCGGAGACCCAGTACTTC
TRBD2,TRBJ2-1,TRBV7-3,NA,CASSLIGLAGKYNEQFF,TGTGCCAGCAGCTTAATTGGGTTAGCGGGGAAATACAATGAGCAGTTCTTC